The subject of this entry is one T cell receptor beta chain. Its antigen is still unknown. An end of the junction differs from the germline gene, which may be a read error. TCRdb reanalysed the RT-PCR reads using MiXCR and keeps one entry per CDR3 protein. The data show about 500,000 distinct CDR3 sequences, with about 15% seen just once and roughly 3% held by the top ten. This sample is drawn from a study of response to subunit inactivated influenza vaccine. Overall study findings and caveats: There was a suggestion from the authors that each seasonal influenza vaccination recruits few new T cells.

The receptor was derived from a man aged 45 to 70 who received an inactivated influenza vaccine. Sequenced material: CD4+ T cells sorted from PBMCs, taken less than 25 months after vaccination.

The CDR3 sequence is CASSFGREETQCF. Here the CDR3 DNA reads TGTGCCAGCAGCTTTGGTAGGGAAGAGACCCAGTGCTTC. The chain combines TRBV7-6 with TRBJ2-5; D not certain. The CDR3 extends over 13 amino acids. Germline V lookup: CDR1 SGHVS, CDR2 FNYEAQ.